These 24 T cell receptor beta chains were sequenced from one sample in a study of T-cell memory formation after mild COVID-19. TCRdb reanalysed the 5' RACE reads using MiXCR and keeps one entry per CDR3 protein. The data contain 550,000 to 700,000 distinct CDR3 sequences, more than 15% of them singletons. Sequencing was done on a sample of PBMCs or a T cell subset sorted from them (not recorded which). Receptors originate from an adult woman who had mild COVID-19 (a few samples of this study predate the infection). Cell type and time point are not known.

This sequence joins TRBV30 and TRBJ2-4; D possibly uses TRBD1 or TRBD2 (5 bases each). CDR1 and CDR2 (germline): GTSNPN, SVGIG (reference sequence). V lost 0 bases and J 6 bases, leaving 15 bases between the germline ends. The length of the CDR3 is 15 residues. The CDR3 protein is CAWSVRGGAGNIQYF. Written as DNA, the CDR3 is TGTGCCTGGAGTGTACGAGGTGGGGCGGGAAACATTCAGTACTTC.

The rearrangement joins TRBV20-1 to TRBJ2-4, with D unresolved. CDR1 and CDR2 (germline): DFQATT, SNEGSKA (reference sequence). V lost 1 base, J lost 5 bases, and 15 bases lay in between. This CDR3 comprises 15 residues. As DNA, the CDR3 is TGCAGTGCTAGAGCCGCTACCGGTCGTGAAAACATTCAGTACTTC. Translating it yields CSARAATGRENIQYF.

The chain employs TRBV6-1 and TRBJ1-5, with a tentative D call TRBD1 (5 bases). The CDR3 runs to 16 residues. Trimming took off 6 bases at V and 2 bases at J, with 17 bases between the two ends. CDR1 is MNHNS and CDR2 is SASEGT in the germline V gene. The DNA for the CDR3 is TGTGCCAGCAGATTTGCGGGGGATGTGGGCAATCAGCCCCAGCATTTT. Encoded protein: CASRFAGDVGNQPQHF.

CDR3 sequence: CATSRGDRGVDTQYF. The CDR3, as DNA: TGTGCCACCAGCAGAGGGGACAGGGGCGTAGATACGCAGTATTTT. The chain is built from TRBV15 and TRBJ2-3; 10 bases are a match to TRBD1. The V segment lost 1 base and the J segment 5 bases; nucleotides outside the gene matches: 3. Looked up from germline, CDR1 is LNHNV and CDR2 is YYDKDF (reference sequence). CDR3 size: 15 residues.

This sequence joins TRBV7-2 and TRBJ2-3, with D maybe TRBD2 (5 bases). This CDR3 spans 13 amino acids. In germline, CDR1 is SGHTA, CDR2 FQGNSA. Trimming took 3 bases from V and 2 from J, leaving 6 bases between them. CDR3 coding DNA: TGTGCCAGCAGCTTTGGACTCACAGATACGCAGTATTTT. Translation gives CASSFGLTDTQYF.

There are a few counts of this clonotype. The chain links TRBV4-3 to TRBJ2-2, with 8 bases identical to TRBD2. V was clipped by 0 bases and J by 3 bases; unmatched bases: 0. Germline values: CDR1 LGHNA, CDR2 YSLEER. The CDR3 extends over 15 amino acids. DNA for the CDR3: TGCGCCAGCAGCCAAGAACTAGCGGACACCGGGGAGCTGTTTTTT. This codes for CASSQELADTGELFF.

This chain connects TRBV10-3 to TRBJ2-1; a weak D match, TRBD2 (5 bases). CDR1 is ENHRY and CDR2 is SYGVKD in the germline V gene. The CDR3 is made up of 12 amino acids. The V end lost 9 bases, the J end lost 7 bases, and 13 bases lay between the germline ends. The CDR3 sequence is CAILLRGNEQFF. The CDR3 DNA follows: TGTGCCATTCTCCTCCGGGGTAATGAGCAGTTCTTC.

The sample holds a few counts of this clonotype. The chain recombines TRBV7-8 with TRBJ1-5, with 7 bases lining up with TRBD1. V trimming: 1 base; J trimming: 6 bases; junction bases outside the gene matches: 9. The CDR3 spans 16 residues. CDR1 is SGHVS and CDR2 is FQNEAQ in the germline V gene. CDR3 amino acids: CASSLVKQGQFQPQHF. In DNA, the CDR3 is TGTGCCAGCAGCTTAGTTAAACAGGGGCAATTTCAGCCCCAGCATTTT.

This clonotype was counted a few times. The J gene is TRBJ2-7, the V gene TRBV2; 8 bases map to TRBD1. V shed 8 bases and J 3 bases; nucleotides not matched to a gene: 0. CDR1 and CDR2 from the germline V gene are SNHLY and FYNNEI. This CDR3 is built from 11 residues. The CDR3 nucleotides read TGTGCCAGCGGACAGGGCTACGAGCAGTACTTC. This codes for CASGQGYEQYF.

The chain carries TRBV12-3 or TRBV12-4 and TRBJ2-1; D is undetermined. V was trimmed by 7 bases and J by 8 bases, leaving 18 bases between them. The CDR3 is 14 residues long. CDR3 nucleotide sequence: TGTGCCAGCACCCCCCGTGGTGTTCTCGATGAGCAGTTCTTC. It specifies CASTPRGVLDEQFF.

This clonotype came up once. This chain connects TRBV19 to TRBJ2-7; 12 positions match TRBD2. CDR1 is LNHDA, CDR2 SQIVND, per germline (reference sequence). V gave up 8 bases and J gave up 2 bases; unmatched junction bases: 10. The CDR3 runs to 16 residues. Here the CDR3 DNA reads TGTGCCAGTCAATCCGGGACTAGCGGGTCTCCCTACGAGCAGTACTTC. Residues: CASQSGTSGSPYEQYF.

CDR3 DNA sequence: TGTGCCAGCAGCCCCCTTGGACAGGGGTCCAAAAACATTCAGTACTTC. Its translation is CASSPLGQGSKNIQYF. The chain employs TRBV3-1 and TRBJ2-4, with TRBD1 matching over 9 bases. V dropped 4 bases and J dropped 2; count of bases not matched to a gene: 6. Per the germline V gene, CDR1 is LGHDT and CDR2 is YNNKEL (reference sequence). There are 16 residues in the CDR3.

This clonotype was found a few times. The chain uses TRBV4-1 and TRBJ2-5, with 9 bases lining up with TRBD1. Germline loops: CDR1 MGHRA, CDR2 YSYEKL. With V trimmed by 2 bases and J by 4 bases, 5 bases remained unmatched. This CDR3 has 15 residues. CDR3 sequence (DNA): TGCGCCAGCAGCCAAACCCCGGGACAGGGAGAGACCCAGTACTTC. It translates to CASSQTPGQGETQYF.

The chain is built from TRBV6-6 and TRBJ2-5; weak D call: TRBD2 (7 bases). The germline CDR1 and CDR2 sequences are MNHNY and SVGAGI (reference sequence). V lost 0 bases and J 9 bases, leaving 17 bases between the germline ends. This CDR3 is built from 15 residues. CDR3 DNA sequence: TGTGCCAGCAGTTACTCGACTCCGGACGGGGGGCCCCAGTACTTC. This codes for CASSYSTPDGGPQYF.

This clonotype was detected only a few times. This chain links TRBV14 with TRBJ1-1, with no clear D. This CDR3 has 17 amino acids. Germline lookup yields CDR1 SGHDN and CDR2 FVKESK. Trimming left V 0 bases short and J 5 bases short, with 19 bases between. CDR3 nucleotide sequence: TGTGCCAGCAGCCAAGATCTTAGTCCCCTTAGAAAAACTGAAGCTTTCTTT. Residues: CASSQDLSPLRKTEAFF.

Written as DNA, the CDR3 is TGTGCCAGCAGTGCCCCCGGGACAGGGAATGAAAAACTGTTTTTT. Translating gives CASSAPGTGNEKLFF. This chain uses TRBV12-3 or TRBV12-4 with TRBJ1-4, with 9 bases matching TRBD1. This CDR3 is built from 15 residues. The trim removed 5 bases at V and 5 bases at J, leaving 6 bases unmatched.

A few counts support this clonotype. The chain uses TRBV20-1 and TRBJ1-4, with 7 positions matching TRBD1. Trimming cost V 6 bases and J 7 bases; bases outside gene matches: 20. The CDR3 extends over 17 amino acids. Germline values: CDR1 DFQATT, CDR2 SNEGSKA (reference sequence). DNA for the CDR3: TGCAGTGCCCCCCAGGGGGACGGTGGCCCGGGGATTGAAAAACTGTTTTTT. This translates into CSAPQGDGGPGIEKLFF.

The J gene is TRBJ1-1, the V gene TRBV20-1; 7 positions agree with TRBD1. Germline V gene data show CDR1 as DFQATT and CDR2 as SNEGSKA (reference sequence). This CDR3 has 14 amino acids. V lost 6 bases and J lost 12; bases outside the gene matches: 19. The CDR3 DNA sequence: TGCAGTGCCACCCGGCGAAGGGGGCTGGAAAGGACTTTCTTT. Translation gives CSATRRRGLERTFF.

This clonotype was counted a few times. This chain joins TRBV5-1 and TRBJ1-1, with D unresolved. Per the germline V gene, CDR1 is SGHRS and CDR2 is YFSETQ. The CDR3 is 14 amino acids. V lost 0 bases, J lost 0 bases, and 6 bases lay in between. This chain's CDR3 is CASSLETLNTEAFF. The CDR3 coding sequence is TGCGCCAGCAGCTTGGAAACATTGAACACTGAAGCTTTCTTT.

The chain has TRBV24-1 and TRBJ2-5; D is tentatively TRBD1 or TRBD2 (6 bases each). The germline CDR1 and CDR2 sequences are KGHDR and SFDVKD. Trimming stripped 3 bases from V and 5 bases from J, with 18 bases between. This CDR3 has 16 residues. CDR3 amino acids: CATSDPQRGVGETQYF. The CDR3, as DNA: TGTGCCACCAGTGATCCACAAAGGGGGGTAGGGGAGACCCAGTACTTC.

The chain has TRBV11-3 and TRBJ2-7; TRBD2 agrees at 9 bases. CDR1 and CDR2 (germline): SGHNT, YENEEA. This CDR3 comprises 16 residues. V was clipped by 4 bases and J by 2 bases; unmatched bases: 9. The CDR3 DNA follows: TGTGCCAGCAGCTCCAGACTAGCGGAAGTCACCTACGAGCAGTACTTC. Translated, it gives CASSSRLAEVTYEQYF.

The V call is TRBV7-9, the J call TRBJ1-1; maybe TRBD1 (6 bases). Trimming pared 5 bases from V and 4 bases from J, leaving 11 bases between. The germline CDR1 and CDR2 sequences are SEHNR and FQNEAQ (reference sequence). The CDR3 has 13 residues. The CDR3 region is CASSRRGSTEAFF. CDR3 nucleotide sequence: TGTGCCAGCAGCCGCAGGGGTAGCACTGAAGCTTTCTTT.

The rearrangement joins TRBV5-1 to TRBJ2-2; D remains ambiguous. CDR1 and CDR2 (germline): SGHRS, YFSETQ. This CDR3 is built from 15 residues. V was trimmed by 1 base and J by 1 base, leaving 8 bases between them. The CDR3 sequence is CASSLKWENTGELFF. For the CDR3, the DNA is TGCGCCAGCAGCTTGAAGTGGGAGAACACCGGGGAGCTGTTTTTT.

This CDR3 is CSVIETNSGNTIYF. In nucleotides, the CDR3 is TGCAGCGTTATCGAGACCAACTCTGGAAACACCATATATTTT. This chain joins TRBV29-1 and TRBJ1-3, with no clear D. Trimming took off 5 bases at V and 0 bases at J, with 11 bases between the two ends. Per the germline V gene, CDR1 is SQVTM and CDR2 is ANQGSEA. The CDR3 runs to 14 residues.